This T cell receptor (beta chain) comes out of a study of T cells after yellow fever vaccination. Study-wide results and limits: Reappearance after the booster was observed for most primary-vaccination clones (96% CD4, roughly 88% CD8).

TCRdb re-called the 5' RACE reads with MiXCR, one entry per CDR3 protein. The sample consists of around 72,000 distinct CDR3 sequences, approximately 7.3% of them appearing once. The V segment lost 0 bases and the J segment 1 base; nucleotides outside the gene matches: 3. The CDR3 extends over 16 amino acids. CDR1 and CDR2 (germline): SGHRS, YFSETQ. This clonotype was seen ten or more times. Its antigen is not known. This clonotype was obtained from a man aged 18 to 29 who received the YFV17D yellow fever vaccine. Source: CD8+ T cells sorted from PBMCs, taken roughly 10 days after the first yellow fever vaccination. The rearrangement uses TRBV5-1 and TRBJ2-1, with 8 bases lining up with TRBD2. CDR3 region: CASSLAGRGSYNEQFF. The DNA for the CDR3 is TGCGCCAGCAGCTTGGCCGGGAGGGGTTCCTACAATGAGCAGTTCTTC.